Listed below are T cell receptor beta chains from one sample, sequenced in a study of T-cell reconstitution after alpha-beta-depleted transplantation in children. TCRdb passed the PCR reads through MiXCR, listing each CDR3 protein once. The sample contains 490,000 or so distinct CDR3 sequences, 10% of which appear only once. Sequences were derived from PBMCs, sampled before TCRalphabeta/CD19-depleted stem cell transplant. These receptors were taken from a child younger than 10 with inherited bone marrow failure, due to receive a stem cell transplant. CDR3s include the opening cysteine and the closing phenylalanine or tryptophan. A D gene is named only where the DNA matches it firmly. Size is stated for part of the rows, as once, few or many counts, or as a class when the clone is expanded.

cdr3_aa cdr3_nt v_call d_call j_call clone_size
CASSRGGGPHNEQFF TGTGCCAGCTCGCGGGGAGGGGGACCGCACAATGAGCAGTTCTTC TRBV28 . TRBJ2-1 many
CAIRGSPVETQYF TGTGCCATCAGGGGGTCGCCCGTGGAGACCCAGTACTTC TRBV10-3 . TRBJ2-5 many
CASSGTGTLDEQYF TGTGCCAGCAGTGGAACCGGGACCCTAGACGAGCAGTACTTC TRBV12-3/TRBV12-4 . TRBJ2-7 many
CASSQDLGAWTLGELFF TGCGCCAGCAGCCAAGATTTGGGGGCTTGGACCCTTGGGGAGCTGTTTTTT TRBV4-3 . TRBJ2-2 many
CASRERGGTDTQYF TGCGCCAGCAGAGAACGGGGGGGTACAGATACGCAGTATTTT TRBV4-3 TRBD2 TRBJ2-3 many
CASSPRLPSYNEQFF TGTGCCAGCAGCCCCCGTCTACCCTCTTACAATGAGCAGTTCTTC TRBV5-8 . TRBJ2-1 few
CASSVGPGLSYEQYF TGTGCCAGCAGCGTGGGACCGGGCCTCTCCTACGAGCAGTACTTC TRBV9 . TRBJ2-7 many
CASWGRRIYSNQPQHF TGTGCCAGTTGGGGCCGACGCATCTATAGCAATCAGCCCCAGCATTTT TRBV28 . TRBJ1-5 many
CASSDDREGMNTEAFF TGCGCCAGCAGCGATGACAGGGAGGGAATGAACACTGAAGCTTTCTTT TRBV10-1 TRBD1 TRBJ1-1 many
CASSPYILPYEQYF TGTGCCAGCAGTCCCTACATTCTTCCCTACGAGCAGTACTTC TRBV27 . TRBJ2-7 many
CASSFGFSKNIQYF TGTGCCAGCAGTTTCGGGTTCTCCAAAAACATTCAGTACTTC TRBV27 . TRBJ2-4 few
CASSPGPGFEQYF TGTGCCAGCAGCCCGGGACCGGGGTTCGAGCAGTACTTC TRBV3-1 . TRBJ2-7 many
CASSPYTGNTIYF TGTGCCAGCTCACCATATACTGGAAACACCATATATTTT TRBV18 . TRBJ1-3 few
CASSRDLRAKSNQPQHF TGTGCCAGCAGCCGGGACCTCCGAGCGAAAAGCAATCAGCCCCAGCATTTT TRBV7-2 . TRBJ1-5 few
CATSGRSGDQLNTGELFF TGTGCCACCAGCGGGCGTTCAGGGGACCAACTTAACACCGGGGAGCTGTTTTTT TRBV15 . TRBJ2-2 many
CASSFRKLQGSIAKNIQYF TGTGCCAGCAGCTTCCGAAAACTACAGGGTTCAATAGCCAAAAACATTCAGTACTTC TRBV7-4 . TRBJ2-4 many
CAISELIAGVGETQYF TGTGCCATCAGTGAGCTAATAGCGGGAGTTGGAGAGACCCAGTACTTC TRBV10-3 TRBD2 TRBJ2-5 .
CASRPDSYNEQFF TGTGCCAGCAGACCGGACAGCTACAATGAGCAGTTCTTC TRBV28 . TRBJ2-1 many
CSASSDRNSNQPQHF TGCAGTGCTAGCTCGGACAGAAATAGCAATCAGCCCCAGCATTTT TRBV20-1 . TRBJ1-5 many
CASSFPPGGFDQPQHF TGTGCCAGCAGTTTCCCCCCAGGGGGCTTCGATCAGCCCCAGCATTTT TRBV28 TRBD1 TRBJ1-5 many
CASRRTSGRVDTQYF TGTGCCAGCAGGCGGACTAGCGGGAGAGTAGATACGCAGTATTTT TRBV6-1 TRBD2 TRBJ2-3 many
CSVGTGGFDTF TGCAGCGTTGGTACAGGGGGCTTCGACACCTTC TRBV29-1 TRBD1 TRBJ1-2 .
CASTPQGLALYNEQFF TGTGCCAGCACCCCCCAAGGGCTAGCGCTTTACAATGAGCAGTTCTTC TRBV12-3/TRBV12-4 . TRBJ2-1 .
CSARGSRDTEAFF TGCAGTGCCCGGGGATCCAGGGACACTGAAGCTTTCTTT TRBV20-1 . TRBJ1-1 many
CSAGQGGSYEQYF TGCAGCGCAGGACAGGGAGGCTCCTACGAGCAGTACTTC TRBV29-1 TRBD1 TRBJ2-7 many
CASSDDRGNTEAFF TGTGCCAGCAGCGATGACAGGGGGAACACTGAAGCTTTCTTT TRBV2 TRBD1 TRBJ1-1 .